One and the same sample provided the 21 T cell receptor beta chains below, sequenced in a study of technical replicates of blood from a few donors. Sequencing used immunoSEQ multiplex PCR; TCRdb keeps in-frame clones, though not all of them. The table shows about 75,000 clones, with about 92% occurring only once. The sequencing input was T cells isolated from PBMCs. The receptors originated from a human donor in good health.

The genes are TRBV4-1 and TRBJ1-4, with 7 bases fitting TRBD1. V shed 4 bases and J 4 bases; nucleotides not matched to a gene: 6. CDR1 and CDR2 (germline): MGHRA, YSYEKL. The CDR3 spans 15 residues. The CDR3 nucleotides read TGCGCCAGCAGCCGCACGGGACAGTTTAATGAAAAACTGTTTTTT. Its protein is CASSRTGQFNEKLFF.

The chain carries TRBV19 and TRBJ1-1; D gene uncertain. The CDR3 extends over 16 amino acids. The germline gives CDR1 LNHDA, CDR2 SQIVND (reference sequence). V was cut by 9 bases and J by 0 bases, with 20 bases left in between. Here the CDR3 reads CASRWGDGRLNTEAFF. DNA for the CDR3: TGTGCCAGCCGATGGGGAGACGGACGGTTGAACACTGAAGCTTTCTTT.

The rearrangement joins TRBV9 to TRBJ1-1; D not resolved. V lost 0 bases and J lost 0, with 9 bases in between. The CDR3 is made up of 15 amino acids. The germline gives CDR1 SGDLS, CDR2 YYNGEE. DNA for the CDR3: TGTGCCAGCAGCGTAGGGGCACTCATGAACACTGAAGCTTTCTTT. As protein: CASSVGALMNTEAFF.

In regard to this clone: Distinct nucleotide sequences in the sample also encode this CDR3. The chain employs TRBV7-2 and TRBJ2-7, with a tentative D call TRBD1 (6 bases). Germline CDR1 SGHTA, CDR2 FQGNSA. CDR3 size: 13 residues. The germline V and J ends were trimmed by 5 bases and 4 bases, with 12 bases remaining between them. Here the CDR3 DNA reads TGTGCCAGCAGCCCCGGGACAAAATACGAGCAGTACTTC. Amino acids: CASSPGTKYEQYF.

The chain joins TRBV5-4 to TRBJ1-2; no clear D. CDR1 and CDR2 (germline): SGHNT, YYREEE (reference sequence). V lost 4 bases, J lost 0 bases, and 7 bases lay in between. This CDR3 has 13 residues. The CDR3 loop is CASSVVANYGYTF. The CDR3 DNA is TGTGCCAGCAGCGTCGTAGCTAACTATGGCTACACCTTC.

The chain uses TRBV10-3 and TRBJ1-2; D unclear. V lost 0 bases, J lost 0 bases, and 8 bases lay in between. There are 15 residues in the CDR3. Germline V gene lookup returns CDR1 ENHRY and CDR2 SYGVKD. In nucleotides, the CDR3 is TGTGCCATCAGTGAGTCGGGCGGGACTAACTATGGCTACACCTTC. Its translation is CAISESGGTNYGYTF.

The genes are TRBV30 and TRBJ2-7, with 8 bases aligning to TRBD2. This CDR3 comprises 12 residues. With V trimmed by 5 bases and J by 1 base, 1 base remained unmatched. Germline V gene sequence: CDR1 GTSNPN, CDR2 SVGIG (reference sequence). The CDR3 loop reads CAWGTSSYEQYF. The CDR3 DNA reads TGTGCCTGGGGGACTAGTTCCTACGAGCAGTACTTC.

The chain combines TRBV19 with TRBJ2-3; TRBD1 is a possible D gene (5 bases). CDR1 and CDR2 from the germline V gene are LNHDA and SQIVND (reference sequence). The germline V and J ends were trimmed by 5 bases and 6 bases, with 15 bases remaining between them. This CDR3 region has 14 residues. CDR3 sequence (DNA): TGTGCCAGTAGTGAGACAGCCACACTGGATACGCAGTATTTT. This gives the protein CASSETATLDTQYF.

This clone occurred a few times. The CDR3 DNA follows: TGTGCCAGCAGCCCTTCGACAGTGAACACTGAAGCTTTCTTT. This codes for CASSPSTVNTEAFF. V usage is TRBV7-3 and J usage is TRBJ1-1; possibly TRBD1 for D (5 bases). The germline V and J ends were trimmed by 5 bases and 0 bases, with 10 bases remaining between them. This CDR3 contains 14 residues. Germline CDR1 SGHTA, CDR2 FQGTGA. The full variable domain, with the rest looked up from reference TRBV7-3 and TRBJ1-1, is GAGVSQTPSNKVTEKGKYVELRCDPISGHTALYWYRQSLGQGPEFLIYFQGTGAADDSGLPNDRFFAVRPEGSVSTLKIQRTERGDSAVYLCASSPSTVNTEAFFGQGTRLTVV.

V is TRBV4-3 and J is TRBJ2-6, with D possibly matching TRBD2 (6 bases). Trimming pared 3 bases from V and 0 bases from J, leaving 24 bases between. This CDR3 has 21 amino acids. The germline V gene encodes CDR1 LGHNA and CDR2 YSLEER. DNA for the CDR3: TGCGCCAGCAGCCATATAGGAATTGTGGGGGGAGAAAGCTCTGGGGCCAACGTCCTGACTTTC. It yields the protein CASSHIGIVGGESSGANVLTF.

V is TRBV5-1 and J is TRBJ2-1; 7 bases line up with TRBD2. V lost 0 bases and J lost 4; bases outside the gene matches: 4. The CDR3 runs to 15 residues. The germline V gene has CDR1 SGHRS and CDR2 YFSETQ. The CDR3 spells CASSLGQREYNEQFF. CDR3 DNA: TGCGCCAGCAGCTTGGGCCAGCGGGAATACAATGAGCAGTTCTTC.

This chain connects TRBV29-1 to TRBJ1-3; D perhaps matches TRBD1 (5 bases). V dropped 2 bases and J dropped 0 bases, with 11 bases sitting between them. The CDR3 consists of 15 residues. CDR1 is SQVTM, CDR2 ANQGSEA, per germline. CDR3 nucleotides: TGCAGCGTTGAATGGGGGGGGGTCTCTGGAAACACCATATATTTT. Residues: CSVEWGGVSGNTIYF. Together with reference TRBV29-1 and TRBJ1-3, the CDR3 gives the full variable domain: SAVISQKPSRDICQRGTSLTIQCQVDSQVTMMFWYRQQPGQSLTLIATANQGSEATYESGFVIDKFPISRPNLTFSTLTVSNMSPEDSSIYLCSVEWGGVSGNTIYFGEGSWLTVV.

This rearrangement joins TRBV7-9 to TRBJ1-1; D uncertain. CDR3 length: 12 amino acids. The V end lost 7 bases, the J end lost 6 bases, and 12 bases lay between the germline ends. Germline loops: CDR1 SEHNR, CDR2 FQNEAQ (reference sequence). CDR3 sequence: CASTDGGAEAFF. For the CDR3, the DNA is TGTGCCAGCACCGACGGCGGGGCTGAAGCTTTCTTT.

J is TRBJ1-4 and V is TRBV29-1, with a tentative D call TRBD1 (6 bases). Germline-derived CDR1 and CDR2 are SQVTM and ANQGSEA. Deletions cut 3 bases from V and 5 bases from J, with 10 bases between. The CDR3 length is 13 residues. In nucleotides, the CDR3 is TGCAGCGTTGATAGTCAGGGGAATGAAAAACTGTTTTTT. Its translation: CSVDSQGNEKLFF.

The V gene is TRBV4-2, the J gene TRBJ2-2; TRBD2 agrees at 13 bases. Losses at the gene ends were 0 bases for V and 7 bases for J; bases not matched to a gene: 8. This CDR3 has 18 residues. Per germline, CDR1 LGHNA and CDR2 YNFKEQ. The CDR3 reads CASSQETGLAGAGGELFF. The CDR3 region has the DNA TGTGCCAGCAGCCAAGAGACCGGACTAGCGGGAGCTGGCGGGGAGCTGTTTTTT.

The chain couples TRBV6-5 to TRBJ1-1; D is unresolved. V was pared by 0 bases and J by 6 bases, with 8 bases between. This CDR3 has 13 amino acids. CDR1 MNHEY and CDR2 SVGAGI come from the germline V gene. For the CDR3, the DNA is TGTGCCAGCAGTTACTCATCAGGTCCTGAAGCTTTCTTT. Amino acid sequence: CASSYSSGPEAFF.

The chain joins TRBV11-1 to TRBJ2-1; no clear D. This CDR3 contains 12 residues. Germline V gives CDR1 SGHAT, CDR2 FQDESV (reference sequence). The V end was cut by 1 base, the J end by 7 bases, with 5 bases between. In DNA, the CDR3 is TGTGCCAGCAGCTTAGTAGTTAATGAGCAGTTCTTC. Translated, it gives CASSLVVNEQFF.

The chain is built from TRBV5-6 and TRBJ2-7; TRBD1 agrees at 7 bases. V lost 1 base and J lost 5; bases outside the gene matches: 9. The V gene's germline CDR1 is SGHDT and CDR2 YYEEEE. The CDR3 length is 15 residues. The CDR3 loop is CASSLPGTDRDEQYF. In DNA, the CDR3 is TGTGCCAGCAGCTTGCCCGGGACAGATAGGGACGAGCAGTACTTC.

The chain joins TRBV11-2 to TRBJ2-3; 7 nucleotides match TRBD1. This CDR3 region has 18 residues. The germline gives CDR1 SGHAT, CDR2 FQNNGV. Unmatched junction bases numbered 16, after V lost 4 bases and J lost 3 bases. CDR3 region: CASSYRSSRAGGTDTQYF. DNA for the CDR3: TGTGCCAGCAGCTACCGATCAAGCCGGGCAGGGGGAACAGATACGCAGTATTTT. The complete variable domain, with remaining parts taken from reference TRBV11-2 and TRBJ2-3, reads EAGVAQSPRYKIIEKRQSVAFWCNPISGHATLYWYQQILGQGPKLLIQFQNNGVVDDSQLPKDRFSAERLKGVDSTLKIQPAKLEDSAVYLCASSYRSSRAGGTDTQYFGPGTRLTVL.

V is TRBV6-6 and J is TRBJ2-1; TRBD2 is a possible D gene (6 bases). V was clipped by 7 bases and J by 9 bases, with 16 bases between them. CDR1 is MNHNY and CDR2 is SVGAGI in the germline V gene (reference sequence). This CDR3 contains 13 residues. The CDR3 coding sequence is TGTGCCAGCAATCGGGGGAGCAAGGGTGAGCAGTTCTTC. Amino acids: CASNRGSKGEQFF.

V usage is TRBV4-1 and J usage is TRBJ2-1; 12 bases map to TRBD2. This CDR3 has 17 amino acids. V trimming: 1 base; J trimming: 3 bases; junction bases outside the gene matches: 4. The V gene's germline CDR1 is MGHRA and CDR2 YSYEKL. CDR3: CASSQVATSGSYNEQFF. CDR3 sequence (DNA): TGCGCCAGCAGCCAAGTAGCGACTAGCGGGAGCTACAATGAGCAGTTCTTC.